This T cell receptor (beta chain) was profiled in a study of CD8 T cells in ankylosing spondylitis. At least ten counts were recorded for this clonotype. No antigen is known for it. Scientists made TCR beta libraries using quantitative 5'-RACE with molecular barcodes. From the 5' RACE reads, TCRdb called clonotypes with MiXCR, one entry per CDR3 protein. The sample yields tens of thousands of distinct CDR3 sequences, roughly 8.5% seen once. The CDR3 runs to 13 residues. The J segment lost 5 bases and the V segment lost 10 bases, leaving 2 bases of the junction unmatched. The germline V gene encodes CDR1 MNHEY and CDR2 SMNVEV (reference sequence). Findings of the study overall: Several highly homologous variants made up a TCR beta motif that seemed to typify ankylosing spondylitis blood. Reportedly, disease-linked clones are significantly enriched in ankylosing spondylitis patients' matched synovial fluid.

Input material: blood, either unsorted or a sorted T cell fraction (not recorded which). This receptor was obtained from a male donor with ankylosing spondylitis. V usage is TRBV27 and J usage is TRBJ2-1; 13 positions match TRBD2. The CDR3 region has the DNA TGTGCCATCGGACTAGCGGGAGACAATGAGCAGTTCTTC. This sequence encodes CAIGLAGDNEQFF.